A single sample is the source of the 16 T cell receptor beta chains below, sequenced in a study of cytomegalovirus exposure and HLA in healthy donors. The study ran its PCR with 60 Vbeta and 13 Jbeta primers. Measured with immunoSEQ multiplex PCR; TCRdb has only the in-frame clones, and not every one. The sample includes 110,000 to 150,000 clones, approximately 70% seen only once; the top ten take 2.1%. The sequencing input was PBMCs. The source of these receptors is a woman in her fifties or sixties in good health and CMV-seropositive.

The V and J genes are TRBV18 and TRBJ1-2; D remains unclear. Trimming pared 3 bases from V and 5 bases from J, leaving 10 bases between. Germline V gives CDR1 KGHSH, CDR2 LQKENI. This CDR3 contains 13 residues. The CDR3 region has the DNA TGTGCCAGCTCACCCCGTTCACTATATGGCTACACCTTC. It translates to CASSPRSLYGYTF.

The chain carries TRBV4-2 and TRBJ1-3; D might be TRBD1 (5 bases). With 0 bases removed from V and 4 bases from J, the gap between germline ends came to 7 bases. The CDR3 has 14 amino acids. Germline assignment: CDR1 LGHNA and CDR2 YNFKEQ. In nucleotides, the CDR3 is TGTGCCAGCAGCCAAGATGGGGGGGGAAACACCATATATTTT. Protein product: CASSQDGGGNTIYF.

The rearrangement joins TRBV7-9 to TRBJ1-2; perhaps TRBD1 as D (5 bases). CDR1 and CDR2 from the germline V gene are SEHNR and FQNEAQ (reference sequence). The CDR3 is 15 amino acids. The V and J ends lost 1 base and 6 bases respectively, with 15 bases between them. CDR3 in amino acids: CASSLETRRGDGYTF. CDR3 coding DNA: TGTGCCAGCAGCTTAGAAACCAGGCGGGGGGATGGCTACACCTTC. The variable domain in full, completed from reference TRBV7-9 and TRBJ1-2, reads DTGVSQNPRHKITKRGQNVTFRCDPISEHNRLYWYRQTLGQGPEFLTYFQNEAQLEKSRLLSDRFSAERPKGSFSTLEIQRTEQGDSAMYLCASSLETRRGDGYTFGSGTRLTVV.

CDR3 bases: TGTGCCATCAACCCCAAGCCTACTAACTATGGCTACACCTTC. Translation: CAINPKPTNYGYTF. The chain carries TRBV10-3 and TRBJ1-2; no definite D call. This CDR3 has 14 amino acids. The ends were cut back, 7 bases at V and 0 bases at J, with 12 bases in the middle. The germline gives CDR1 ENHRY, CDR2 SYGVKD.

The CDR3 loop reads CASSYPPTSPRGPKNIQYF. The CDR3 nucleotides read TGTGCCAGCAGTTACCCCCCAACTAGCCCCAGGGGGCCCAAAAACATTCAGTACTTC. This sequence joins TRBV6-7 and TRBJ2-4; the match to TRBD1 covers 8 bases. TRBV6-7 is placed among ORFs of uncertain function. With V trimmed by 2 bases and J by 2 bases, 14 bases remained unmatched. CDR3 length equals 19 residues.

V usage is TRBV28 and J usage is TRBJ2-7; 12 positions match TRBD2. Germline CDR1 is MDHEN and CDR2 is SYDVKM. V was pared by 5 bases and J by 4 bases, with 3 bases of the junction left unmatched. The CDR3 totals 14 residues. In DNA form, the CDR3 reads TGTGCCAGCAGTCCGACTAGCGGGAGATACGAGCAGTACTTC. It yields the protein CASSPTSGRYEQYF.

This clone showed up just once. The chain carries TRBV28 and TRBJ1-5; 9 bases agree with TRBD1. The V gene end was trimmed by 7 bases and the J gene end by 1 base; junction bases not matched to a gene: 5. Germline lookup yields CDR1 MDHEN and CDR2 SYDVKM. This CDR3 is 15 amino acids long. The CDR3 is CASNVGQGSNQPQHF. CDR3 coding DNA: TGTGCCAGCAACGTGGGACAGGGAAGCAATCAGCCCCAGCATTTT. The entire variable domain, with the rest obtained from reference TRBV28 and TRBJ1-5, is as follows: DVKVTQSSRYLVKRTGEKVFLECVQDMDHENMFWYRQDPGLGLRLIYFSYDVKMKEKGDIPEGYSVSREKKERFSLILESASTNQTSMYLCASNVGQGSNQPQHFGDGTRLSIL.

This chain uses TRBV6-1 with TRBJ2-7, with TRBD1 matching over 8 bases. With 6 bases clipped from V and 0 bases from J, the junction kept 7 bases outside the gene matches. Germline V CDR1 and CDR2: MNHNS, SASEGT. This CDR3 spans 15 amino acids. The CDR3 is CASRLTGVDSYEQYF. CDR3 DNA: TGTGCCAGCAGGCTGACAGGGGTCGACTCCTACGAGCAGTACTTC.

The chain links TRBV27 to TRBJ1-1; D possibly corresponds to TRBD1 (5 bases). V lost 7 bases and J lost 0, with 12 bases in between. Germline lookup yields CDR1 MNHEY and CDR2 SMNVEV (reference sequence). The CDR3 is 14 amino acids. The CDR3 DNA is TGTGCCAGCAACCAGGGTTCTCTGAACACTGAAGCTTTCTTT. This encodes CASNQGSLNTEAFF.

J is TRBJ2-5 and V is TRBV6-6; 9 bases fit TRBD1. J was trimmed by 1 base and V by 6 bases; bases with no gene match: 9. CDR3 length: 16 residues. Germline CDR1 MNHNY, CDR2 SVGAGI (reference sequence). In nucleotides, the CDR3 is TGTGCCAGCAGGCTAGGACCGGGACAGGGCCAAGAGACCCAGTACTTC. It encodes CASRLGPGQGQETQYF.

V gene TRBV6-5 combines with J gene TRBJ1-1; D is perhaps TRBD1 (6 bases). Trimming stripped 2 bases from V and 3 bases from J, with 10 bases between. CDR1 MNHEY and CDR2 SVGAGI come from the germline V gene. This CDR3 has 14 amino acids. The CDR3 sequence is CASSYTGQDTEAFF. The CDR3, as DNA: TGTGCCAGCAGTTACACAGGGCAGGACACTGAAGCTTTCTTT.

The chain combines TRBV6-1 with TRBJ2-3, with D possibly TRBD2 on 5 matching bases. The length of the CDR3 is 14 residues. Trimming removed 7 bases from V and 0 bases from J, with 11 bases in between. Per germline, CDR1 MNHNS and CDR2 SASEGT. Here the CDR3 DNA reads TGTGCCAGCAAGACTACTTCTAGCACAGATACGCAGTATTTT. The encoded protein is CASKTTSSTDTQYF.

The CDR3 DNA reads TGTGCCAGCAGCCCACAGGGTTCCTATGGCTACACCTTC. Amino acids: CASSPQGSYGYTF. The rearrangement uses TRBV6-6 and TRBJ1-2, with D possibly being TRBD1 (6 bases). The CDR3 covers 13 residues. V was cut by 6 bases and J by 4 bases, with 12 bases left in between. Per germline, CDR1 MNHNY and CDR2 SVGAGI (reference sequence).

A few counts support this clone. The chain carries TRBV7-2 and TRBJ1-5, with 8 bases matching TRBD1. The J segment lost 10 bases and the V segment lost 4 bases, leaving 15 bases of the junction unmatched. CDR3 length equals 16 residues. The germline V gene has CDR1 SGHTA and CDR2 FQGNSA. The chain's CDR3 is CASSWEVGTGTYPQHF. The CDR3 DNA reads as TGTGCCAGCAGCTGGGAGGTGGGGACAGGAACATATCCCCAGCATTTT.

A few counts support this clone. The chain has TRBV27 and TRBJ2-1; 11 bases fit TRBD2. CDR1 MNHEY and CDR2 SMNVEV come from the germline V gene (reference sequence). The CDR3 totals 14 residues. V lost 8 bases and J lost 7; bases outside the gene matches: 7. This CDR3 is CASQLAGVGNEQFF. The CDR3 coding sequence is TGTGCCAGCCAACTAGCGGGAGTAGGTAATGAGCAGTTCTTC.

The chain recombines TRBV5-1 with TRBJ1-5; 10 nucleotides align to TRBD1. The V segment lost 3 bases and the J segment 5 bases; nucleotides outside the gene matches: 2. CDR1 is SGHRS, CDR2 YFSETQ, per germline. The CDR3 covers 14 residues. The CDR3 DNA reads TGCGCCAGCAGCTCAGGACAGGGGGATCAGCCCCAGCATTTT. This translates into CASSSGQGDQPQHF.